This record concerns one TCR beta chain sequence. The sample originates from a study of T cell responses to AZD1222 COVID-19 vaccine. The protocol was immunoSEQ multiplex PCR, while the TCRdb copy is restricted to in-frame clones and leaves out a portion. The sample holds about 66,000 clones, 75% to 95% seen once. Deletions cut 5 bases from V and 2 bases from J, with 12 bases between. The germline CDR1 and CDR2 sequences are SGHNT and YENEEA. The CDR3 is 14 amino acids. The TCR originated in an adult who received the MenACWY meningococcal vaccine as a control. The material sequenced was peripheral blood, taken 28 days after the second dose of the MenACWY control vaccine. V usage is TRBV11-3 and J usage is TRBJ1-1; D perhaps matches TRBD1 (6 bases). The CDR3 spells CASSQQGENTEAFF. As DNA, the CDR3 is TGTGCCAGCAGCCAACAGGGTGAAAACACTGAAGCTTTCTTT. Combining the CDR3 with reference TRBV11-3 and TRBJ1-1 gives the whole variable domain EAGVVQSPRYKIIEKKQPVAFWCNPISGHNTLYWYLQNLGQGPELLIRYENEEAVDDSQLPKDRFSAERLKGVDSTLKIQPAELGDSAVYLCASSQQGENTEAFFGQGTRLTVV.